Each of the 19 T cell receptor beta chains below was sequenced from the same sample in a study of T cell responses to AZD1222 COVID-19 vaccine. The assay was immunoSEQ multiplex PCR, and TCRdb's table has in-frame clones only and misses some. The sample has tens of thousands of clones, approximately 90% seen once. The sample was peripheral blood, taken on day 0 of AZD1222 vaccination. Source of these receptors: an adult in good health.

The gene calls are TRBV7-2 and TRBJ1-4; D possibly corresponds to TRBD1 (5 bases). The CDR3 totals 14 residues. Germline V gives CDR1 SGHTA, CDR2 FQGNSA. V lost 5 bases and J lost 6, with 13 bases in between. The CDR3 reads CASSRVLGDEKLFF. CDR3 sequence (DNA): TGTGCCAGCAGCAGGGTACTAGGGGATGAAAAACTGTTTTTT.

The chain recombines TRBV5-6 with TRBJ2-1; 10 bases map to TRBD1. Germline V gene data show CDR1 as SGHDT and CDR2 as YYEEEE. The CDR3 extends over 15 amino acids. The ends lost 3 bases at V and 7 bases at J; junction bases unmatched: 7. The CDR3 region is CASSSTGQGDNEQFF. CDR3 in DNA: TGTGCCAGCAGCTCAACAGGACAGGGGGATAATGAGCAGTTCTTC. The complete variable domain, with remaining parts taken from reference TRBV5-6 and TRBJ2-1, reads DAGVTQSPTHLIKTRGQQVTLRCSPKSGHDTVSWYQQALGQGPQFIFQYYEEEERQRGNFPDRFSGHQFPNYSSELNVNALLLGDSALYLCASSSTGQGDNEQFFGPGTRLTVL.

This chain links TRBV7-9 with TRBJ2-5; D call uncertain. This CDR3 is built from 15 residues. Trimming left V 2 bases short and J 0 bases short, with 10 bases between. Per germline, CDR1 SEHNR and CDR2 FQNEAQ (reference sequence). The CDR3 sequence is CASSLLGTYQETQYF. Here the CDR3 DNA reads TGTGCCAGCAGCTTACTGGGAACGTACCAAGAGACCCAGTACTTC.

The chain combines TRBV19 with TRBJ1-2; 8 bases line up with TRBD1. CDR1 is LNHDA, CDR2 SQIVND, per germline (reference sequence). This CDR3 is built from 16 residues. Trimming removed 4 bases from V and 4 bases from J; junction bases left unmatched: 11. The CDR3 spells CASSTNTDREGYGYTF. The CDR3 nucleotides read TGTGCCAGTAGTACGAATACGGACAGGGAAGGCTATGGCTACACCTTC.

This chain links TRBV6-5 with TRBJ2-2; D tentatively reads TRBD1 or TRBD2 (7 bases each). V was shortened by 2 bases and J by 4 bases, with 14 bases between the two germline ends. Per germline, CDR1 MNHEY and CDR2 SVGAGI. CDR3 length: 16 residues. The CDR3 is CASSYQGGVSTGELFF. Here the CDR3 DNA reads TGTGCCAGCAGTTACCAGGGGGGGGTCTCCACCGGGGAGCTGTTTTTT.

The chain links TRBV3-1 (or the pseudogene TRBV3-2) to TRBJ2-2; TRBD2 matches 10 bases. Per germline, CDR1 LGHDT and CDR2 YNNKEL (reference sequence). CDR3 size: 16 residues. Unmatched junction bases numbered 3, after V lost 5 bases and J lost 0 bases. The CDR3 loop reads CASSISGGPNTGELFF. In DNA form, the CDR3 reads TGTGCCAGCAGCATTAGCGGGGGGCCGAACACCGGGGAGCTGTTTTTT.

The V gene is TRBV19, the J gene TRBJ1-1, with D possibly being TRBD1 (6 bases). V shed 3 bases and J shed 1 base, with 18 bases lying between them. The CDR3 covers 17 residues. CDR1 and CDR2 from the germline V gene are LNHDA and SQIVND (reference sequence). CDR3 sequence reads: CASSIGSGARRNTEAFF. The CDR3 DNA is TGTGCCAGTAGTATTGGGTCAGGGGCAAGGAGGAACACTGAAGCTTTCTTT.

The chain uses TRBV18 and TRBJ1-2; 7 bases are shared with TRBD1. From germline, CDR1 is KGHSH and CDR2 LQKENI. The J segment lost 0 bases and the V segment lost 2 bases, leaving 3 bases of the junction unmatched. CDR3 length: 15 amino acids. DNA of the CDR3: TGTGCCAGCTCACCAACGGGACAGTCTAACTATGGCTACACCTTC. The encoded protein is CASSPTGQSNYGYTF.

The gene calls are TRBV7-6 and TRBJ1-4, with TRBD1 identical over 8 bases. From germline, CDR1 is SGHVS and CDR2 FNYEAQ. This CDR3 is 15 amino acids long. The J segment lost 4 bases and the V segment lost 1 base, leaving 2 bases of the junction unmatched. CDR3 DNA: TGTGCCAGCAGCTTAGGGGACAGGCTTAATGAAAAACTGTTTTTT. Translation gives CASSLGDRLNEKLFF.

This chain uses TRBV3-1 (or the pseudogene TRBV3-2) with TRBJ2-7, with 8 bases fitting TRBD2. The CDR3 runs to 17 residues. Trimming cost V 0 bases and J 7 bases; bases outside gene matches: 14. From germline, CDR1 is LGHDT and CDR2 YNNKEL (reference sequence). The CDR3 reads CASSQEILTGGVWEQYF. The CDR3 DNA reads as TGTGCCAGCAGCCAAGAGATCCTTACCGGGGGGGTTTGGGAGCAGTACTTC.

The chain links TRBV7-3 to TRBJ1-2; D perhaps matches TRBD1 (6 bases). V gave up 4 bases and J gave up 7 bases, with 31 bases separating them. The CDR3 sequence is 19 residues long. Germline values: CDR1 SGHTA, CDR2 FQGTGA. For the CDR3, the DNA is TGTGCCAGCAGCTCCCTGGGGGGCATTACTCAGGGTTTTATTCGTGGCTACACCTTC. Translation gives CASSSLGGITQGFIRGYTF.

The chain links TRBV25-1 to TRBJ1-1, with a tentative D call TRBD1 (6 bases). Germline V lookup: CDR1 MGHDK, CDR2 SYGVNS. Trimming took 4 bases from V and 4 from J, leaving 13 bases between them. The CDR3 is 14 residues long. For the CDR3, the DNA is TGTGCCAGCAGTGGCCAGGGGAGGGGCACTGAAGCTTTCTTT. This translates into CASSGQGRGTEAFF.

This chain joins TRBV27 and TRBJ1-2, with a tentative D call TRBD1 (5 bases). V was pared by 5 bases and J by 0 bases, with 10 bases between. CDR1 and CDR2 from the germline V gene are MNHEY and SMNVEV (reference sequence). This CDR3 spans 14 amino acids. The CDR3 here is CASSPRDPNYGYTF. In DNA form, the CDR3 reads TGTGCCAGCAGTCCCCGGGACCCTAACTATGGCTACACCTTC.

This chain links TRBV3-1 (or the pseudogene TRBV3-2) with TRBJ2-3; unclear D gene. The V and J ends lost 4 bases and 6 bases respectively, with 8 bases between them. The CDR3 consists of 12 residues. The germline CDR1 and CDR2 sequences are LGHDT and YNNKEL (reference sequence). CDR3 bases: TGTGCCAGCAGCCTTTCTATCGATACGCAGTATTTT. Translating gives CASSLSIDTQYF.

The rearrangement uses TRBV7-8 and TRBJ1-4, with 10 bases matching TRBD1. V shed 1 base, J shed 7 bases, and the junction held 3 bases outside the gene matches. This CDR3 has 15 amino acids. CDR1 SGHVS and CDR2 FQNEAQ come from the germline V gene. As DNA, the CDR3 is TGTGCCAGCAGCTTAGTAGGGACAGGGGTTGAAAAACTGTTTTTT. Protein: CASSLVGTGVEKLFF.

The gene calls are TRBV28 and TRBJ1-1, with D perhaps TRBD1 (6 bases). This CDR3 is 20 amino acids long. With 10 bases removed from V and 0 bases from J, the gap between germline ends came to 33 bases. The germline V gene encodes CDR1 MDHEN and CDR2 SYDVKM. CDR3 amino acids: CATLSVGARLAVPLNTEAFF. CDR3 nucleotide sequence: TGTGCCACCCTCTCGGTGGGGGCAAGGTTAGCGGTTCCATTGAACACTGAAGCTTTCTTT.

V and J are TRBV18 and TRBJ2-1; a possible D gene is TRBD2 (6 bases). This CDR3 is 17 amino acids long. Trimming removed 3 bases from V and 8 bases from J, with 23 bases in between. Germline values: CDR1 KGHSH, CDR2 LQKENI. The CDR3 DNA is TGTGCCAGCTCACCCTTGGCCACACGTTGGGGGGTGGATGAGCAGTTCTTC. Translated: CASSPLATRWGVDEQFF.

About this clone itself: One end of the junction is discordant with germline, which a read error may explain. The chain recombines TRBV27 with TRBJ1-2; D is unclear. This CDR3 has 14 residues. In germline, CDR1 is MNHEY, CDR2 SMNVEV (reference sequence). The CDR3 DNA reads TGTGCCAGCGGTTTCGACATGGGGTATAGTGGCTACACCTTC. This translates into CASGFDMGYSGYTF.

CDR3 bases: TGTGCCTGGAGTGTACCCGGAAACACCATATATTTT. It encodes CAWSVPGNTIYF. The chain links TRBV30 to TRBJ1-3; D unclear. V was trimmed by 0 bases and J by 4 bases, leaving 4 bases between them. This CDR3 comprises 12 residues. CDR1 GTSNPN and CDR2 SVGIG come from the germline V gene (reference sequence).